This T cell receptor (beta chain) originates from a study of blood T cell repertoires in COVID-19. The germline V gene encodes CDR1 SGHDN and CDR2 FVKESK. The V gene end was trimmed by 4 bases and the J gene end by 4 bases; junction bases not matched to a gene: 6. There are 14 residues in the CDR3. Sequenced by immunoSEQ multiplex PCR; TCRdb stores in-frame clones only, minus some. The table has approximately 88,000 clones, roughly 80% seen once. The genes are TRBV14 and TRBJ1-1, with TRBD1 matching over 7 bases. This receptor was identified in a woman older than 75 with acute or convalescent COVID-19. Material for sequencing was peripheral blood. Written as DNA, the CDR3 is TGTGCCAGCAGCCTACAGGGGCAGAGCACTGAAGCTTTCTTT. Protein: CASSLQGQSTEAFF.